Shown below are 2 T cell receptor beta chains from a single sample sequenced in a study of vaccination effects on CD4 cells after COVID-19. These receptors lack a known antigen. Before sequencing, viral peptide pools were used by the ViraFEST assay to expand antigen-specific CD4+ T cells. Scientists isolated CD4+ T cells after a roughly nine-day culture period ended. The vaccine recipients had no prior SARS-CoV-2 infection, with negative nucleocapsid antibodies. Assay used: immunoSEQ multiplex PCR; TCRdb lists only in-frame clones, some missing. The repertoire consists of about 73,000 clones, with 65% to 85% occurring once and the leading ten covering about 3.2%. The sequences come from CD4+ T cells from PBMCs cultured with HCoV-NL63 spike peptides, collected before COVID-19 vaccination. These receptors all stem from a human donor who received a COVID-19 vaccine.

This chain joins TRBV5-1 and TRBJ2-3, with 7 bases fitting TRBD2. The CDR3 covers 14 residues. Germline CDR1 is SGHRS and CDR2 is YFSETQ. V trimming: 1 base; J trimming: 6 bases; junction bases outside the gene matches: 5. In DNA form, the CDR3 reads TGCGCCAGCAGCTTGTTGCGGGGGTCCGATACGCAGTATTTT. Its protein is CASSLLRGSDTQYF.

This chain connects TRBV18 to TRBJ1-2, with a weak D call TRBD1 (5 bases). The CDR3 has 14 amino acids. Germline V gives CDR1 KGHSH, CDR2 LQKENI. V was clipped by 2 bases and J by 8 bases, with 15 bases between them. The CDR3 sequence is CASSPAGTIEGYTF. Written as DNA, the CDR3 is TGTGCCAGCTCACCAGCAGGGACCATCGAGGGCTACACCTTC.